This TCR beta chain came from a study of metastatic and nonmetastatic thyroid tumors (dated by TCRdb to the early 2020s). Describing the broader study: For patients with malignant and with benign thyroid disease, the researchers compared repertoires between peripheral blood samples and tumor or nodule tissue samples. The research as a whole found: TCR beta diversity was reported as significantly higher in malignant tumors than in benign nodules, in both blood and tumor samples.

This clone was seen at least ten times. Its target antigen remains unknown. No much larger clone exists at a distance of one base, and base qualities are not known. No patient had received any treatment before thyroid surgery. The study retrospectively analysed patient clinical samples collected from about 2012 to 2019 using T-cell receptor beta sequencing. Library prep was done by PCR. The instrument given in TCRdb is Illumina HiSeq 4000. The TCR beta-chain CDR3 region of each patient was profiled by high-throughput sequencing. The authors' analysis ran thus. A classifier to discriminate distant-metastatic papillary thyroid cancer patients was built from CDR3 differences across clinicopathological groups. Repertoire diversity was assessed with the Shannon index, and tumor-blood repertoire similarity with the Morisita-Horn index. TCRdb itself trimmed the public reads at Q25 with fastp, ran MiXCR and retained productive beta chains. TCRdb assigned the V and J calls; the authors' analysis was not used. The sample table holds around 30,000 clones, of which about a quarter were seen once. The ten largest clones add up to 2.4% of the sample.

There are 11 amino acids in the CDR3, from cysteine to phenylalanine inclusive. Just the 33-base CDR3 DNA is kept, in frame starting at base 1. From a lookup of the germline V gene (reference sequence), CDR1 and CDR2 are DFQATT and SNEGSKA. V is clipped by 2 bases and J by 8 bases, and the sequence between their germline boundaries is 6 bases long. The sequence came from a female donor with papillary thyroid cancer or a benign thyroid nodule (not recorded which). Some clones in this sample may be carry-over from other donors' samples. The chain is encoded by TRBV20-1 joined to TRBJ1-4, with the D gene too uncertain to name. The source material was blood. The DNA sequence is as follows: TGCAGTGCTAGACGGGGAGAAAAACTGTTTTTT. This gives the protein CSARRGEKLFF.